The 23 T cell receptor beta chains reported below all come from one sample, sequenced in a study of shared clonotypes between healthy human individuals (dated by TCRdb to the early 2020s). The library was built by means of the immunoSEQ multiplex PCR assay. TCRdb limited this immuneACCESS table to in-frame rearrangements with V and J called. A share of clones is missing; checked studies link under half to unresolved V genes, and the rest is unexplained. The sample includes over 1.4 million clones, with roughly 96% observed a single time. Approximately 1.1% of the sample is in the top ten clones. Sequenced sample: naive CD4+ T cells sorted from blood. The cell subset or site label, read with the paper, signifies: CD45RA+ positively selected. The receptors stem from a man younger than 45 in good health.

J is TRBJ1-4 and V is TRBV28, with D tentatively TRBD1 (6 bases). The CDR3 length is 15 residues. Germline lookup yields CDR1 MDHEN and CDR2 SYDVKM. Trimming took 5 bases from V and 2 from J, leaving 12 bases between them. The CDR3 DNA follows: TGTGCCAGCAGTCCTACAGGGTTCACTAATGAAAAACTGTTTTTT. Translated: CASSPTGFTNEKLFF.

The V and J genes are TRBV30 and TRBJ2-1; a weak D match, TRBD1 (6 bases). CDR3 length: 16 residues. V was trimmed by 2 bases and J by 8 bases, leaving 22 bases between them. Looked up from germline, CDR1 is GTSNPN and CDR2 is SVGIG (reference sequence). CDR3 nucleotides: TGTGCCTGGAGTAAGCGCCTACCCGCCAGGGGCCATGAGCAGTTCTTC. Translation gives CAWSKRLPARGHEQFF.

V usage is TRBV4-1 and J usage is TRBJ2-1; D is ambiguous. Germline V CDR1 and CDR2: MGHRA, YSYEKL. The CDR3 length is 15 residues. Trimming left V 1 base short and J 6 bases short, with 13 bases between. The CDR3 bases are TGCGCCAGCAGCCAAGGGGTCCAATTGGGCAATGAGCAGTTCTTC. Translating it yields CASSQGVQLGNEQFF.

This clone was recorded once. The chain employs TRBV7-9 and TRBJ1-2; 8 bases agree with TRBD1. Germline V gene data show CDR1 as SEHNR and CDR2 as FQNEAQ (reference sequence). Unmatched junction bases numbered 7, after V lost 5 bases and J lost 8 bases. The CDR3 spans 13 residues. CDR3 loop: CASSEQGVGGYTF. For the CDR3, the DNA is TGTGCCAGCAGCGAACAGGGGGTTGGAGGCTACACCTTC.

The rearrangement uses TRBV6-5 and TRBJ1-1; D call uncertain. The length of the CDR3 is 13 residues. Trimming left V 5 bases short and J 3 bases short, with 10 bases between. Germline V gene data show CDR1 as MNHEY and CDR2 as SVGAGI. The CDR3: CASSRSRDTEAFF. The CDR3 DNA sequence: TGTGCCAGCAGTCGAAGTAGGGACACTGAAGCTTTCTTT.

The V call is TRBV7-2, the J call TRBJ2-5; 9 bases match TRBD1. There are 14 residues in the CDR3. Germline values: CDR1 SGHTA, CDR2 FQGNSA. V was pared by 5 bases and J by 6 bases, with 7 bases of the junction left unmatched. The CDR3 reads CASSRGGTGQTQYF. The CDR3 region has the DNA TGTGCCAGCAGCCGTGGGGGGACAGGGCAGACCCAGTACTTC.

The chain joins TRBV2 to TRBJ2-7, with TRBD1 matching 7 bases. Germline assignment: CDR1 SNHLY and CDR2 FYNNEI. This CDR3 comprises 14 residues. Trimming took 8 bases from V and 5 from J; bases not matched to a gene: 12. CDR3 protein: CASRLTGSVNEQYF. CDR3 DNA sequence: TGTGCCAGCCGCCTGACAGGGTCTGTGAACGAGCAGTACTTC.

CDR3 in amino acids: CASSSRGTGQPQHF. The CDR3 nucleotides read TGTGCCAGCAGTTCCAGGGGAACGGGTCAGCCCCAGCATTTT. The chain links TRBV6-5 to TRBJ1-5, with D maybe TRBD1 (6 bases). V gave up 4 bases and J gave up 6 bases, with 13 bases separating them. Per germline, CDR1 MNHEY and CDR2 SVGAGI. CDR3 size: 14 residues.

This clone was recorded once. V gene TRBV9 combines with J gene TRBJ2-3; TRBD2 agrees at 7 bases. Trimming took 3 bases from V and 5 from J; bases not matched to a gene: 15. The CDR3 runs to 17 residues. The germline CDR1 and CDR2 sequences are SGDLS and YYNGEE. CDR3 coding DNA: TGTGCCAGCAGCGCAGGACTAGAATCGCCCCTCGGAGATACGCAGTATTTT. This translates into CASSAGLESPLGDTQYF.

The chain carries TRBV6-5 and TRBJ2-5; 12 nucleotides align to TRBD2. Germline trimming cut 6 bases from V and 5 bases from J; bases unmatched to any gene: 4. This CDR3 is 14 amino acids long. CDR1 is MNHEY and CDR2 is SVGAGI in the germline V gene. The CDR3 reads CASRRLAGEETQYF. CDR3 bases: TGTGCCAGCAGAAGACTAGCGGGAGAGGAGACCCAGTACTTC.

This clone was seen just once. This sequence joins TRBV2 and TRBJ2-7; possibly TRBD2 for D (6 bases). V lost 3 bases to trimming and J lost 1 base, with 13 bases between them. The germline V gene encodes CDR1 SNHLY and CDR2 FYNNEI. The CDR3 loop spans 15 amino acids. The CDR3 DNA reads as TGTGCCAGCAGTGATGGAGGGGCCTTATCCTACGAGCAGTACTTC. Amino acid sequence: CASSDGGALSYEQYF.

V and J are TRBV18 and TRBJ2-3; D call uncertain. Deletions cut 3 bases from V and 1 base from J, with 23 bases between. Germline values: CDR1 KGHSH, CDR2 LQKENI. This CDR3 has 19 amino acids. The CDR3 DNA follows: TGTGCCAGCTCACCTTTGACAACCTTCCGGGCAGGAGGCACAGATACGCAGTATTTT. It codes for CASSPLTTFRAGGTDTQYF.

The chain couples TRBV5-1 to TRBJ2-3; D gene ambiguous. Germline CDR1 reads SGHRS; CDR2 reads YFSETQ. Trimming pared 0 bases from V and 3 bases from J, leaving 8 bases between. The CDR3 spans 14 residues. CDR3 residues: CASSLGRVTDTQYF. The DNA for the CDR3 is TGCGCCAGCAGCTTGGGCCGCGTGACAGATACGCAGTATTTT.

This clone came up once. The chain joins TRBV28 to TRBJ2-4; D is uncertain. The germline V gene has CDR1 MDHEN and CDR2 SYDVKM. V was pared by 4 bases and J by 8 bases, with 18 bases between. The CDR3 extends over 15 amino acids. Written as DNA, the CDR3 is TGTGCCAGCAGTTCTTACTCGGGCCCCCTGGACATTCAGTACTTC. Translation: CASSSYSGPLDIQYF.

The chain joins TRBV5-1 to TRBJ2-5; D is undetermined. Per germline, CDR1 SGHRS and CDR2 YFSETQ. This CDR3 region has 13 residues. Trimming took off 4 bases at V and 2 bases at J, with 9 bases between the two ends. The CDR3 DNA reads as TGCGCCAGCAGCGCCGTTAGTCAAGAGACCCAGTACTTC. It specifies CASSAVSQETQYF.

The J gene is TRBJ2-1, the V gene TRBV20-1; D is ambiguous. The CDR3 is made up of 9 amino acids. Trimming cost V 6 bases and J 9 bases, with 6 bases left between them. Germline lookup yields CDR1 DFQATT and CDR2 SNEGSKA (reference sequence). In DNA, the CDR3 is TGCAGTGCGGGGATTGAGCAGTTCTTC. This sequence encodes CSAGIEQFF.

A remark on this clone: The identical CDR3 is also encoded by other nucleotide sequences in the sample. The rearrangement joins TRBV9 to TRBJ2-2; D unclear. CDR1 is SGDLS and CDR2 is YYNGEE in the germline V gene. CDR3 length equals 13 residues. Trimming pared 0 bases from V and 6 bases from J, leaving 6 bases between. CDR3 protein: CASSVVGSGELFF. The CDR3 DNA reads as TGTGCCAGCAGCGTAGTGGGGTCCGGGGAGCTGTTTTTT.

This chain joins TRBV4-1 and TRBJ2-5, with TRBD2 as a possible D gene (6 bases). Germline V gene lookup returns CDR1 MGHRA and CDR2 YSYEKL. This CDR3 contains 14 residues. V was shortened by 2 bases and J by 7 bases, with 14 bases between the two germline ends. CDR3 DNA: TGCGCCAGCAGCCAAATATCAGAGGGAGGGACCCAGTACTTC. Translating it yields CASSQISEGGTQYF.

CDR3 region: CASTLGGVARRVMFSNQPQHF. CDR3 nucleotides: TGTGCCAGCACCTTGGGGGGGGTTGCGAGAAGGGTGATGTTTAGCAATCAGCCCCAGCATTTT. The chain employs TRBV28 and TRBJ1-5, with D tentatively TRBD1 (5 bases). This CDR3 has 21 residues. V was clipped by 7 bases and J by 0 bases, with 31 bases between them. Per germline, CDR1 MDHEN and CDR2 SYDVKM.

V is TRBV25-1 and J is TRBJ1-1, with D maybe TRBD1 (6 bases). CDR3 length: 14 residues. The V and J ends lost 4 bases and 4 bases respectively, with 13 bases between them. The germline CDR1 and CDR2 sequences are MGHDK and SYGVNS. DNA for the CDR3: TGTGCCAGCAGTGGAGGGGGAAGGAGCACTGAAGCTTTCTTT. Amino acids: CASSGGGRSTEAFF. The whole variable domain, remainder taken from reference TRBV25-1 and TRBJ1-1, is EADIYQTPRYLVIGTGKKITLECSQTMGHDKMYWYQQDPGMELHLIHYSYGVNSTEKGDLSSESTVSRIRTEHFPLTLESARPSHTSQYLCASSGGGRSTEAFFGQGTRLTVV.

The DNA for the CDR3 is TGTGCCAGCAGCCCTGGACAGGAACGAACCGGGGAGCTGTTTTTT. Its translation: CASSPGQERTGELFF. V gene TRBV11-3 combines with J gene TRBJ2-2, with 7 bases identical to TRBD1. CDR1 SGHNT and CDR2 YENEEA come from the germline V gene. The CDR3 runs to 15 residues. Trimming took 5 bases from V and 5 from J; bases not matched to a gene: 8.

CDR3 coding DNA: TGCGCCAGCAGCTTGATTGTAGGTGCAGATACGCAGTATTTT. This sequence encodes CASSLIVGADTQYF. The V call is TRBV5-1, the J call TRBJ2-3; D is undetermined. The CDR3 consists of 14 residues. V lost 1 base and J 4 bases, leaving 10 bases between the germline ends. Germline loops: CDR1 SGHRS, CDR2 YFSETQ.

This clone was detected only a few times. The chain combines TRBV18 with TRBJ1-5, with D possibly TRBD1 on 6 matching bases. CDR3 length: 13 residues. V shed 4 bases and J shed 7 bases, with 11 bases lying between them. Germline CDR1 and CDR2: KGHSH and LQKENI. The CDR3 DNA sequence: TGTGCCAGCTCACTCACGGACAGCCAGCCCCAGCATTTT. Residues: CASSLTDSQPQHF.